The T cell receptor beta chain under discussion was sequenced for a study of human T cells and chemical hapten exposure. Study-wide background: Across samples, TCR yields varied, mostly owing to small differences in pooled library volumes.

The CDR3 covers 13 residues. CDR1 is SGHAT and CDR2 is FQNNGV in the germline V gene. J was trimmed by 12 bases and V by 8 bases; bases with no gene match: 9. Many counts were recorded for this clonotype. No antigen is known for it. Via MiXCR, TCRdb re-called the RACE reads, giving one row per CDR3 protein. Of approximately 69,000 distinct CDR3 sequences in the sample, 10% are singletons; the top ten hold around 7%. The time point was: patch test 2, 6 weeks after DPC sensitization. The treatment here: therapeutic diphenylcyclopropenone sensitization with weekly scalp DPC. Non-pregnant alopecia patients aged 18 to 70, suitable for DPC therapy. Study-level findings and limits: Donors were affected by alopecia, so their immune reaction might vary from that of healthy individuals.

This rearrangement joins TRBV11-2 to TRBJ2-1, with TRBD1 matching 11 bases. The source material was whole blood, sampled in connection with sensitization to the hapten diphenylcyclopropenone (DPC). The source is a woman between 45 and 60 years old with alopecia areata. Some clones in this sample may be carry-over from other donors' samples. The CDR3 region is CASAPRDRGVQFF. CDR3 coding DNA: TGTGCCAGCGCACCAAGGGACAGGGGGGTGCAGTTCTTC.